One and the same sample provided the 9 T cell receptor beta chains below, sequenced in a study of cytomegalovirus exposure and HLA in healthy donors. PCR used 60 Vbeta primers and 13 Jbeta primers. Sequencing was performed with immunoSEQ multiplex PCR; in TCRdb, only in-frame clones are kept and a portion is missing. The data show about 86,000 clones, with roughly 80% seen just once and 14% to 15% held by the top ten. The specimen was PBMCs. The receptors originated from a woman aged 40 to 55 in good health and CMV-seropositive.

The chain couples TRBV6-1 to TRBJ2-5, with 9 bases that match TRBD2. The CDR3 sequence is 15 residues long. The germline gives CDR1 MNHNS, CDR2 SASEGT. Trimming took 1 base from V and 4 from J; bases not matched to a gene: 4. This CDR3 reads CASSEGGLARETQYF. The CDR3 coding sequence is TGTGCCAGCAGTGAAGGGGGACTAGCAAGAGAGACCCAGTACTTC.

The CDR3 sequence is CASSSRDSFYEQYF. The DNA for the CDR3 is TGTGCCAGCAGCTCCCGGGACTCTTTCTACGAGCAGTACTTC. J is TRBJ2-7 and V is TRBV7-9, with D perhaps matching TRBD2 (6 bases). Germline CDR1 reads SEHNR; CDR2 reads FQNEAQ (reference sequence). The CDR3 covers 14 residues. V lost 4 bases, J lost 3 bases, and 13 bases lay in between.

The chain uses TRBV18 and TRBJ2-1, with 9 positions matching TRBD2. Germline CDR1 is KGHSH and CDR2 is LQKENI. Trimming took 6 bases from V and 3 from J; bases not matched to a gene: 6. The CDR3 runs to 15 residues. CDR3 protein: CASSPLAGDYNEQFF. For the CDR3, the DNA is TGTGCCAGCTCTCCATTAGCGGGGGACTACAATGAGCAGTTCTTC.

This clone was detected a few times. The V gene is TRBV28, the J gene TRBJ1-2; the D gene is possibly TRBD1 (5 bases). The ends were cut back, 6 bases at V and 4 bases at J, with 9 bases in the middle. The CDR3 covers 12 residues. Germline V gene sequence: CDR1 MDHEN, CDR2 SYDVKM. The CDR3 loop is CASRGETYGYTF. The CDR3, as DNA: TGTGCCAGCAGAGGGGAAACCTATGGCTACACCTTC.

This clone has a handful of counts. J is TRBJ2-3 and V is TRBV10-1; the D gene is possibly TRBD2 (7 bases). Germline-derived CDR1 and CDR2 are WNHNN and SYGVQD (reference sequence). The V and J ends lost 0 bases and 4 bases respectively, with 14 bases between them. This CDR3 contains 16 residues. In nucleotides, the CDR3 is TGCGCCAGCAGTGAGTCGTTGCGGGGGCGGCCAGATACGCAGTATTTT. Residues: CASSESLRGRPDTQYF.

The CDR3 protein is CASSVGGGSPDTQYF. In DNA form, the CDR3 reads TGTGCCAGCAGCGTAGGGGGGGGGAGCCCAGATACGCAGTATTTT. The chain carries TRBV9 and TRBJ2-3; 7 positions match TRBD2. Germline-derived CDR1 and CDR2 are SGDLS and YYNGEE. This CDR3 contains 15 residues. With V trimmed by 0 bases and J by 4 bases, 5 bases remained unmatched.

This chain connects TRBV19 to TRBJ2-5; D is undetermined. The J call may be in error: the DNA end matches TRBJ2-7 better. CDR1 LNHDA and CDR2 SQIVND come from the germline V gene (reference sequence). The CDR3 has 15 residues. CDR3: CASRHSTSPDYEQYF. The CDR3, as DNA: TGTGCCAGCCGTCACAGCACCAGCCCCGATTACGAGCAGTACTTC.

The chain recombines TRBV29-1 with TRBJ2-7, with TRBD1 matching 9 bases. Per the germline V gene, CDR1 is SQVTM and CDR2 is ANQGSEA. J was trimmed by 2 bases and V by 5 bases; bases with no gene match: 10. The CDR3 has 15 amino acids. The CDR3 DNA sequence: TGCAGCGTTCGAACTGGGACAGGGTTCGCCTACGAGCAGTACTTC. Translated, it gives CSVRTGTGFAYEQYF.

The V and J genes are TRBV7-3 and TRBJ2-1, with 7 bases fitting TRBD2. Germline CDR1 is SGHTA and CDR2 is FQGTGA. After removal of 0 bases from V and 9 bases from J, the junction contained 5 bases not matched to a gene. The CDR3 totals 14 residues. The chain's CDR3 is CASSLTVTSSEQFF. In nucleotides, the CDR3 is TGTGCCAGCAGCTTAACCGTGACTAGCAGTGAGCAGTTCTTC.